This TCR beta chain was captured by sequencing in a study of cytomegalovirus exposure and HLA in healthy donors. Study-wide findings and caveats: The study recorded about 150 TCR beta chains that were cytomegalovirus-associated.

As concerns this clone: What it binds is not known.

Some clones are missing from TCRdb's copy, which holds only in-frame ones; the method was immunoSEQ multiplex PCR. This repertoire shows about 160,000 clones, nearly 90% found once; its top ten account for under 4.5%. Trimming took off 6 bases at V and 1 base at J, with 11 bases between the two ends. The CDR3 is made up of 14 amino acids. CDR1 and CDR2 (germline): SNHLY, FYNNEI. The J gene is TRBJ2-3, the V gene TRBV2; tentatively, D is TRBD2 (6 bases). This sequence was found in a man aged 18-30 years in good health and CMV-seropositive. The sample comprised PBMCs. The CDR3: CASRLGGGTDTQYF. DNA for the CDR3: TGTGCCAGCAGACTGGGGGGAGGCACAGATACGCAGTATTTT.